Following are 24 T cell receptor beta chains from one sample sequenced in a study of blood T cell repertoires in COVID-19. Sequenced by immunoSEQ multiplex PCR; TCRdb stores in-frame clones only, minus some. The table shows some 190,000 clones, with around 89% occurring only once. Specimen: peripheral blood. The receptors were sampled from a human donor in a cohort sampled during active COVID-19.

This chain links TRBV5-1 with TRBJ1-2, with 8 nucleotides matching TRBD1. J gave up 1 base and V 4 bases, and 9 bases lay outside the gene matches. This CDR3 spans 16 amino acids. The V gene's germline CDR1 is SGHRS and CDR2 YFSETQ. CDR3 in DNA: TGCGCCAGCAGCACAGCAGGGGGCTTAGTTAACTATGGCTACACCTTC. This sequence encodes CASSTAGGLVNYGYTF.

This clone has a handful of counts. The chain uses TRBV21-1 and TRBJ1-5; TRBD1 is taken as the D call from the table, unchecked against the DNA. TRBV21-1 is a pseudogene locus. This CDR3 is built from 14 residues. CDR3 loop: CASQIIRGSQPQHF. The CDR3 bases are TGTGCCAGTCAGATAATCAGGGGGTCCCAGCCCCAGCATTTT.

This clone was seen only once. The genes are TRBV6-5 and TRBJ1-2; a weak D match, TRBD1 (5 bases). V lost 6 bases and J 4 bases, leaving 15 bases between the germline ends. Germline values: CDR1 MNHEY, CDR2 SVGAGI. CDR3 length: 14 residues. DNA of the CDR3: TGTGCCAGCAGGCCGACAGCACCAAGCTATGGCTACACCTTC. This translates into CASRPTAPSYGYTF.

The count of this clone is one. The CDR3 sequence: CASRPRPGSTIYF. The CDR3 nucleotides are TGTGCCAGCAGACCCCGGCCAGGATCTACCATATATTTT. The chain has TRBV6-5 and TRBJ1-3, with no clear D. The CDR3 totals 13 residues. With 6 bases removed from V and 10 bases from J, the gap between germline ends came to 16 bases. CDR1 MNHEY and CDR2 SVGAGI come from the germline V gene.

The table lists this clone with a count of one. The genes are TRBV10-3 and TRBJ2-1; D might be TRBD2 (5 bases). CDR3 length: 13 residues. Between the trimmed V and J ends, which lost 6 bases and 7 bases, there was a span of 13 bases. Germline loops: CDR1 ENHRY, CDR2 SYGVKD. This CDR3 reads CAIRALGGNEQFF. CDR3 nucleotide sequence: TGTGCCATCAGGGCCTTAGGAGGAAATGAGCAGTTCTTC.

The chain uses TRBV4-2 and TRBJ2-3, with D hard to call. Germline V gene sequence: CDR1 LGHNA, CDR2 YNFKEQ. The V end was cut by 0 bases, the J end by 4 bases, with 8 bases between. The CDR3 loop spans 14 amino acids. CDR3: CASSQDPLADTQYF. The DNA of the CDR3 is TGTGCCAGCAGCCAAGATCCCCTAGCAGATACGCAGTATTTT.

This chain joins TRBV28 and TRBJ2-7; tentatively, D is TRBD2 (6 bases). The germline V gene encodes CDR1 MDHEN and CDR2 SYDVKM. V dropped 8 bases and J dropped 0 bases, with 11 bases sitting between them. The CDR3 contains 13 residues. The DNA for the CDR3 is TGTGCCAGCGTCCGGGGGAGCTCCTACGAGCAGTACTTC. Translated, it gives CASVRGSSYEQYF.

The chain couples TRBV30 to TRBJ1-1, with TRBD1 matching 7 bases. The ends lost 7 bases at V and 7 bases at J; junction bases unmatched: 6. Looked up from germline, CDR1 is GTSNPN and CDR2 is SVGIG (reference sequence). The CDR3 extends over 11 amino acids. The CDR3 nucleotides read TGTGCCTTAGGGACAGCAGTTGAAGCTTTCTTT. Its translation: CALGTAVEAFF. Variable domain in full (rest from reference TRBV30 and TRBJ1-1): SQTIHQWPATLVQPVGSPLSLECTVEGTSNPNLYWYRQAAGRGLQLLFYSVGIGQISSEVPQNLSASRPQDRQFILSSKKLLLSDSGFYLCALGTAVEAFFGQGTRLTVV.

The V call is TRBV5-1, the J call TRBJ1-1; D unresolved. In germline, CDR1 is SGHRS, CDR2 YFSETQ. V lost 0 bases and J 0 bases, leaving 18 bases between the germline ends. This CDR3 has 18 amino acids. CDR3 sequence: CASSLGGGTTLMNTEAFF. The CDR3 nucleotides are TGCGCCAGCAGCTTGGGTGGAGGTACGACTTTAATGAACACTGAAGCTTTCTTT. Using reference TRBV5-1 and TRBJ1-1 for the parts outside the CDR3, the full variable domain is KAGVTQTPRYLIKTRGQQVTLSCSPISGHRSVSWYQQTPGQGLQFLFEYFSETQRNKGNFPGRFSGRQFSNSRSEMNVSTLELGDSALYLCASSLGGGTTLMNTEAFFGQGTRLTVV.

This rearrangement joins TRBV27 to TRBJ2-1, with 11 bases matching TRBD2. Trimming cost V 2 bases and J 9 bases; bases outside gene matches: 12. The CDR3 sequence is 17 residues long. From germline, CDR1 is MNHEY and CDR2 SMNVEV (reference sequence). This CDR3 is CASSLQVAGGPGSEQFF. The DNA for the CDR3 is TGTGCCAGCAGTTTACAGGTAGCGGGAGGGCCGGGGAGTGAGCAGTTCTTC.

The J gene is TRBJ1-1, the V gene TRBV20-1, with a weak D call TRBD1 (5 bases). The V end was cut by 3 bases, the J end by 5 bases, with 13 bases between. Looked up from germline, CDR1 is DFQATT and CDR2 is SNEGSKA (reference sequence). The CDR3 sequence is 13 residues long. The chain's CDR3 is CSASLQGKTEAFF. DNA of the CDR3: TGCAGTGCTAGTCTCCAGGGTAAGACTGAAGCTTTCTTT.

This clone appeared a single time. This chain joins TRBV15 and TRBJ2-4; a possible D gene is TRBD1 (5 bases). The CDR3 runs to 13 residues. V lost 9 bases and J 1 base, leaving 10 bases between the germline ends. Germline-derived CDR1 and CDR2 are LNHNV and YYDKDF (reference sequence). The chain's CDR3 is CATLGVAKNIQYF. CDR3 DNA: TGTGCCACGTTAGGGGTTGCCAAAAACATTCAGTACTTC. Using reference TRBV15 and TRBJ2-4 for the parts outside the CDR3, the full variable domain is DAMVIQNPRYQVTQFGKPVTLSCSQTLNHNVMYWYQQKSSQAPKLLFHYYDKDFNNEADTPDNFQSRRPNTSFCFLDIRSPGLGDTAMYLCATLGVAKNIQYFGAGTRLSVL.

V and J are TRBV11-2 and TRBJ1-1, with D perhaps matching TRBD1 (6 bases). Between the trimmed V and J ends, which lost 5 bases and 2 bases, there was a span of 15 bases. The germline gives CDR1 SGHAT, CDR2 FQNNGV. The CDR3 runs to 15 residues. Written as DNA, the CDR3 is TGTGCCAGCAGCCTCACCCCGGGACACAACACTGAAGCTTTCTTT. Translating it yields CASSLTPGHNTEAFF. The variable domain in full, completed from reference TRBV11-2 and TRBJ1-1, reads EAGVAQSPRYKIIEKRQSVAFWCNPISGHATLYWYQQILGQGPKLLIQFQNNGVVDDSQLPKDRFSAERLKGVDSTLKIQPAKLEDSAVYLCASSLTPGHNTEAFFGQGTRLTVV.

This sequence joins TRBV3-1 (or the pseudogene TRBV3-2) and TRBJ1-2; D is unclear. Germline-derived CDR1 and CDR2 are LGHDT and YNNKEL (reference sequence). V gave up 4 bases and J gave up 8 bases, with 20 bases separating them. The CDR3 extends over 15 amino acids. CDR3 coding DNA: TGTGCCAGCAGCCCTACCAGTGGAGTTGCGGTCGGCTACACCTTC. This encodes CASSPTSGVAVGYTF.

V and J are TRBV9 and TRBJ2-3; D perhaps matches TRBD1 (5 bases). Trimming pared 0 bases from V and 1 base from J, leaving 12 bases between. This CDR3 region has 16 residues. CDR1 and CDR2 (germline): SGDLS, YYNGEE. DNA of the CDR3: TGTGCCAGCAGCGTAGCCACAGGACAACGCACAGATACGCAGTATTTT. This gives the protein CASSVATGQRTDTQYF.

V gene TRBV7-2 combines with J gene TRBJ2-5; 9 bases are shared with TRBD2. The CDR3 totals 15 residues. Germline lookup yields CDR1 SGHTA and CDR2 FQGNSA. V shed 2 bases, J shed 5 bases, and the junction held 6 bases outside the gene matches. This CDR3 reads CASSLLAGRGETQYF. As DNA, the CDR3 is TGTGCCAGCAGCTTACTAGCGGGAAGGGGGGAGACCCAGTACTTC.

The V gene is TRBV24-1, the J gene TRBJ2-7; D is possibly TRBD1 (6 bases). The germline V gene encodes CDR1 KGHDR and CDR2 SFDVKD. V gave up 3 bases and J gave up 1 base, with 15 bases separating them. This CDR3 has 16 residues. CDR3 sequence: CATSDLGTKSSYEQYF. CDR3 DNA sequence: TGTGCCACCAGTGATCTCGGGACAAAGAGTTCCTACGAGCAGTACTTC.

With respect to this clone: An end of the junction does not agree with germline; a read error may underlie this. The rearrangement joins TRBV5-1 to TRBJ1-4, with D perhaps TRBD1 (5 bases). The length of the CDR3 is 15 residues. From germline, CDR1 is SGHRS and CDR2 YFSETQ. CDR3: CASSADDSSNGKLFF. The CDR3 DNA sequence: TGCGCCAGCAGCGCGGACGACAGCTCTAATGGAAAACTGTTTTTT.

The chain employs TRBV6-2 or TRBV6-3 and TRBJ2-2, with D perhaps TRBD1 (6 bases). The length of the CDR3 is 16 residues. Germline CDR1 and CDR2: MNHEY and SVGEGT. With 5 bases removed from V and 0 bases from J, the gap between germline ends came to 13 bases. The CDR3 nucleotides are TGTGCCAGCAGTAGGACAGTGGGAGCGAACACCGGGGAGCTGTTTTTT. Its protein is CASSRTVGANTGELFF.

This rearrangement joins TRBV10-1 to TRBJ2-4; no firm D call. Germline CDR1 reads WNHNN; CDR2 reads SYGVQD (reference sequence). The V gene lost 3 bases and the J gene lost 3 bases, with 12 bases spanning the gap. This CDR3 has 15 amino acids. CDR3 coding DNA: TGCGCCAGCAGTGAAAACCCCTCCGGCAAAAACATTCAGTACTTC. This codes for CASSENPSGKNIQYF.

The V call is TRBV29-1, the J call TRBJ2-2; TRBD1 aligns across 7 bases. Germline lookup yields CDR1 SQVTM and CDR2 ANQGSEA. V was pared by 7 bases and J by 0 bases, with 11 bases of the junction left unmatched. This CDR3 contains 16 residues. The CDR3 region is CSAARTGLANTGELFF. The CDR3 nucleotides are TGCAGCGCCGCCCGGACAGGCCTAGCGAACACCGGGGAGCTGTTTTTT.

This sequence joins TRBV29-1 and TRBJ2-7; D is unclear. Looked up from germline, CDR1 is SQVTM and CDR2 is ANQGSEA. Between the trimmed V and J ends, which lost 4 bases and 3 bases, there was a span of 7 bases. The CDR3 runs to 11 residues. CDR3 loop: CSVGHNYEQYF. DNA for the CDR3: TGCAGCGTTGGGCACAACTACGAGCAGTACTTC.

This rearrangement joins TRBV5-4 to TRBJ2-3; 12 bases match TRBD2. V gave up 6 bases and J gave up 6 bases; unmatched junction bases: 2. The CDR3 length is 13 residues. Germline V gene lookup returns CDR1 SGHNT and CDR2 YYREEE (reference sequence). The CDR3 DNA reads TGTGCCAGCACCCTAGCGGGGGGGGATACGCAGTATTTT. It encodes CASTLAGGDTQYF.

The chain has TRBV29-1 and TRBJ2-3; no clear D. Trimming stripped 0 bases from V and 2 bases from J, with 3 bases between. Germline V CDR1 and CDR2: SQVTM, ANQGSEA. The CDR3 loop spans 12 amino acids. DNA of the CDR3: TGCAGCGTTGAAGAACACACAGATACGCAGTATTTT. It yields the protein CSVEEHTDTQYF.